This TCR beta chain was identified in a study of a mutant IDH1 vaccine in newly diagnosed glioma. Across the study: Patients had received radiotherapy, temozolomide, or both previously, most receiving both.

Germline CDR1 is SGHTS and CDR2 is YDEGEE. There are 15 residues in the CDR3. V was pared by 6 bases and J by 0 bases, with 15 bases between. Study-wide findings and caveats: Seemingly, pseudoprogression had no relation to changes in the top peripheral T cell clonotypes.

Described time point: week 35, safety follow-up. Doses of 300 ug of mutant IDH1 20-mer peptide were given with topical imiquimod. The vaccination schedule gave patients eight doses in weeks 1, 3, 5, 7, 11, 15, 19 and 23. In regard to this clone: Its antigen is not known.

The method was immunoSEQ multiplex PCR; TCRdb's version includes in-frame clones alone and lacks a portion of them. The sample consists of 50,000 to 70,000 clones, roughly 74% of them appearing once. The starting material was PBMCs, obtained from a glioma patient whose treatment included an IDH1 peptide vaccine. This clonotype was sampled from a man aged 50 or older with glioma. The chain recombines TRBV5-8 with TRBJ1-1, with D unresolved. The CDR3 nucleotides read TGTGCCAGCAAAGGTTCCACTTCCATGAACACTGAAGCTTTCTTT. Translation gives CASKGSTSMNTEAFF. The full variable domain, completed using reference TRBV5-8 and TRBJ1-1, is EAGVTQSPTHLIKTRGQQATLRCSPISGHTSVYWYQQALGLGLQFLLWYDEGEERNRGNFPPRFSGRQFPNYSSELNVNALELEDSALYLCASKGSTSMNTEAFFGQGTRLTVV.